These 2 T cell receptor beta chains share one sample of origin, sequenced in a study of shared clonotypes between healthy human individuals. Sequencing used immunoSEQ multiplex PCR; TCRdb keeps in-frame clones, though not all of them. The sample includes fewer than 600,000 clones, around 79% of them seen just once. The material sequenced was PBMCs. These receptor sequences come from a woman aged 40 to 50 in good health. Some clones in this sample may be carry-over from other donors' samples.

For this clone: It may be a read error: a sequence one base away is much more abundant. The chain couples TRBV7-9 to TRBJ2-3; 7 bases align to TRBD2. The CDR3 extends over 14 amino acids. The germline CDR1 and CDR2 sequences are SEHNR and FQNEAQ (reference sequence). Trimming cost V 3 bases and J 2 bases; bases outside gene matches: 2. CDR3 protein: CASSFGTTTDTQYF. In nucleotides, the CDR3 is TGTGCCAGCAGCTTCGGGACTACCACAGATACGCAGTATTTT.

CDR3 DNA: TGTGCCAGCAGCTTGGTTTTAGGGGGGGCCGACGAGCAGTACTTC. It is translated as CASSLVLGGADEQYF. The chain couples TRBV5-4 to TRBJ2-7, with D possibly TRBD2 on 7 matching bases. The germline CDR1 and CDR2 sequences are SGHNT and YYREEE (reference sequence). There are 15 residues in the CDR3. The germline V and J ends were trimmed by 0 bases and 5 bases, with 15 bases remaining between them. Full variable domain (rest looked up from reference TRBV5-4 and TRBJ2-7): ETGVTQSPTHLIKTRGQQVTLRCSSQSGHNTVSWYQQALGQGPQFIFQYYREEENGRGNFPPRFSGLQFPNYSSELNVNALELDDSALYLCASSLVLGGADEQYFGPGTRLTVT.